These 30 T cell receptor beta chains were all obtained from the same sample, sequenced in a study of blood T cell repertoires in COVID-19. The protocol was immunoSEQ multiplex PCR, while the TCRdb copy is restricted to in-frame clones and leaves out a portion. The sample yields approximately 100,000 clones, roughly 84% seen once. The sequencing input was peripheral blood. These receptors were taken from a human donor in a cohort sampled during active or convalescent COVID-19.

V and J are TRBV10-2 and TRBJ1-6, with D unresolved. Germline-derived CDR1 and CDR2 are WSHSY and SAAADI. V was pared by 6 bases and J by 7 bases, with 7 bases between. CDR3 size: 12 residues. CDR3 DNA: TGCGCCAGCAGGAGTTTGAATTCACCCCTCCACTTT. This codes for CASRSLNSPLHF.

The chain joins TRBV23-1 to TRBJ1-1; D possibly corresponds to TRBD1 (5 bases). TRBV23-1 is an ORF; its function is uncertain. Trimming took 2 bases from V and 4 from J, leaving 11 bases between them. This CDR3 is 14 amino acids long. DNA of the CDR3: TGCGCCAGCAGTCAAGTGGGGGGAGGCACTGAAGCTTTCTTT. Protein sequence: CASSQVGGGTEAFF.

The V gene is TRBV27, the J gene TRBJ1-5; 10 bases agree with TRBD1. Germline V gene sequence: CDR1 MNHEY, CDR2 SMNVEV (reference sequence). This CDR3 is built from 15 residues. V was pared by 8 bases and J by 5 bases, with 9 bases of the junction left unmatched. CDR3 protein: CASGRDRGFDQPQHF. CDR3 in DNA: TGTGCCAGCGGTCGGGACAGGGGATTTGATCAGCCCCAGCATTTT.

The rearrangement joins TRBV19 to TRBJ1-5; a weak D match, TRBD1 (5 bases). V lost 9 bases and J 4 bases, leaving 22 bases between the germline ends. CDR1 and CDR2 from the germline V gene are LNHDA and SQIVND (reference sequence). The CDR3 sequence is 16 residues long. The CDR3 spells CASPPDPGQPNQPQHF. For the CDR3, the DNA is TGTGCCAGCCCCCCAGATCCTGGACAACCGAATCAGCCCCAGCATTTT.

This clone has a handful of counts. The chain couples TRBV4-2 to TRBJ2-2; 8 nucleotides match TRBD1. Germline trimming cut 4 bases from V and 3 bases from J; bases unmatched to any gene: 1. Germline lookup yields CDR1 LGHNA and CDR2 YNFKEQ. There are 14 residues in the CDR3. CDR3 residues: CASSRDRYTGELFF. DNA for the CDR3: TGTGCCAGCAGCCGGGACAGGTACACCGGGGAGCTGTTTTTT.

The V and J genes are TRBV11-2 and TRBJ1-5; perhaps TRBD1 as D (5 bases). Germline assignment: CDR1 SGHAT and CDR2 FQNNGV. V lost 0 bases and J lost 7, with 10 bases in between. The CDR3 totals 14 residues. Here the CDR3 DNA reads TGTGCCAGCAGCTTAGACAGGGAAGGACAGCCCCAGCATTTT. Its protein is CASSLDREGQPQHF.

The chain links TRBV5-6 to TRBJ2-7; the match to TRBD1 covers 7 bases. With V trimmed by 0 bases and J by 2 bases, 8 bases remained unmatched. Germline CDR1 reads SGHDT; CDR2 reads YYEEEE. CDR3 length: 16 residues. The CDR3 DNA follows: TGTGCCAGCAGCTTGGTGGACCGGGACAGTACCTACGAGCAGTACTTC. Its protein is CASSLVDRDSTYEQYF.

The gene calls are TRBV27 and TRBJ2-7, with D tentatively TRBD1 (5 bases). The CDR3 contains 13 residues. Germline lookup yields CDR1 MNHEY and CDR2 SMNVEV (reference sequence). V was clipped by 7 bases and J by 4 bases, with 14 bases between them. The DNA for the CDR3 is TGTGCCAGCAATAGGCAGGGTACGTACGAGCAGTACTTC. It codes for CASNRQGTYEQYF.

The J gene is TRBJ2-3, the V gene TRBV15; D gene uncertain. Germline V gives CDR1 LNHNV, CDR2 YYDKDF (reference sequence). The CDR3 is made up of 16 amino acids. V was shortened by 5 bases and J by 2 bases, with 17 bases between the two germline ends. The chain's CDR3 is CATSVGEVIPTDTQYF. The DNA of the CDR3 is TGTGCCACCAGCGTCGGAGAAGTGATCCCCACAGATACGCAGTATTTT.

The V call is TRBV6-6, the J call TRBJ2-3; D perhaps matches TRBD2 (5 bases). The germline CDR1 and CDR2 sequences are MNHNY and SVGAGI (reference sequence). This CDR3 region has 14 residues. Trimming removed 2 bases from V and 6 bases from J, with 12 bases in between. In nucleotides, the CDR3 is TGTGCCAGCAGTTACAGGACGGGAACCGATACGCAGTATTTT. This translates into CASSYRTGTDTQYF.

This clone appeared a single time. V is TRBV7-2 and J is TRBJ2-4, with D perhaps TRBD2 (6 bases). The CDR3 covers 15 residues. V lost 6 bases and J lost 7, with 19 bases in between. The germline V gene has CDR1 SGHTA and CDR2 FQGNSA. DNA for the CDR3: TGTGCCAGCAGGGAAGCGGGCTTTGGGGGGAACATTCAGTACTTC. Translating gives CASREAGFGGNIQYF.

The V gene is TRBV10-1, the J gene TRBJ1-5; the D gene is possibly TRBD1 (6 bases). Between the trimmed V and J ends, which lost 3 bases and 9 bases, there was a span of 12 bases. Germline-derived CDR1 and CDR2 are WNHNN and SYGVQD (reference sequence). The CDR3 runs 13 residues. This CDR3 reads CASSEGFRGPQHF. The CDR3 coding sequence is TGCGCCAGCAGTGAAGGCTTCAGGGGGCCCCAGCATTTT.

The chain employs TRBV19 and TRBJ1-1, with D tentatively TRBD1 (5 bases). Per germline, CDR1 LNHDA and CDR2 SQIVND (reference sequence). The CDR3 is made up of 15 amino acids. V was trimmed by 5 bases and J by 3 bases, leaving 16 bases between them. CDR3 loop: CASSLGRVWDTEAFF. DNA of the CDR3: TGTGCCAGTAGTCTGGGCAGGGTTTGGGACACTGAAGCTTTCTTT. Variable domain in full (rest from reference TRBV19 and TRBJ1-1): DGGITQSPKYLFRKEGQNVTLSCEQNLNHDAMYWYRQDPGQGLRLIYYSQIVNDFQKGDIAEGYSVSREKKESFPLTVTSAQKNPTAFYLCASSLGRVWDTEAFFGQGTRLTVV.

The chain recombines TRBV5-6 with TRBJ1-5; D is unresolved. This CDR3 is built from 15 residues. Germline V CDR1 and CDR2: SGHDT, YYEEEE. V was clipped by 2 bases and J by 6 bases, with 15 bases between them. In DNA, the CDR3 is TGTGCCAGCAGCTTATGGTCAGTAACGGGTCAGCCCCAGCATTTT. Translation: CASSLWSVTGQPQHF. Full variable domain (outside the CDR3, taken from reference TRBV5-6 and TRBJ1-5): DAGVTQSPTHLIKTRGQQVTLRCSPKSGHDTVSWYQQALGQGPQFIFQYYEEEERQRGNFPDRFSGHQFPNYSSELNVNALLLGDSALYLCASSLWSVTGQPQHFGDGTRLSIL.

The CDR3 nucleotides read TGTGCCAGCTCACCCCCGAACCAAGAGGGCTACACCTTC. Translating gives CASSPPNQEGYTF. The rearrangement joins TRBV18 to TRBJ1-2; D is ambiguous. CDR3 length equals 13 residues. Trimming took 3 bases from V and 8 from J, leaving 13 bases between them. Looked up from germline, CDR1 is KGHSH and CDR2 is LQKENI.

The CDR3: CASSLLDMNTEAFF. CDR3 DNA sequence: TGTGCCAGCTCACTCCTGGACATGAACACTGAAGCTTTCTTT. The rearrangement joins TRBV18 to TRBJ1-1; a weak D match, TRBD1 (5 bases). This CDR3 contains 14 residues. Germline V gene sequence: CDR1 KGHSH, CDR2 LQKENI. V shed 4 bases and J shed 0 bases, with 9 bases lying between them.

The chain is built from TRBV10-1 and TRBJ2-7; 7 bases fit TRBD2. The CDR3 has 15 amino acids. Germline CDR1 reads WNHNN; CDR2 reads SYGVQD (reference sequence). Trimming cost V 2 bases and J 3 bases; bases outside gene matches: 7. CDR3 loop: CASSEGGRGNYEQYF. CDR3 nucleotides: TGCGCCAGCAGTGAGGGGGGGAGGGGCAACTACGAGCAGTACTTC.

V is TRBV9 and J is TRBJ2-5, with TRBD2 matching over 8 bases. The CDR3 sequence is 17 residues long. CDR1 and CDR2 from the germline V gene are SGDLS and YYNGEE. V lost 4 bases to trimming and J lost 5 bases; unmatched junction nucleotides: 16. The CDR3 DNA is TGTGCCAGCAGCCCGGGCGTCGGGGGGGCTAGCGGGGAGACCCAGTACTTC. Its protein product is CASSPGVGGASGETQYF.

The J gene is TRBJ2-7, the V gene TRBV21-1; the D segment call TRBD1 is taken from the table without a DNA check. TRBV21-1 is recorded as a pseudogene. This CDR3 is built from 13 residues. The CDR3 DNA reads as TGTGCCTCTAGGGGACAGGAACTCTACGAGCAGTACTTC. It translates to CASRGQELYEQYF.

J is TRBJ2-3 and V is TRBV5-1, with 9 nucleotides matching TRBD2. Germline trimming cut 0 bases from V and 6 bases from J; bases unmatched to any gene: 8. The V gene's germline CDR1 is SGHRS and CDR2 YFSETQ. There are 16 residues in the CDR3. The CDR3 DNA reads TGCGCCAGCAGCTTGGCGGCGGGGGGGCATGGGGATACGCAGTATTTT. Translation: CASSLAAGGHGDTQYF.

The chain combines TRBV12-5 with TRBJ1-4; TRBD1 might be the D (5 bases). The CDR3 consists of 12 residues. Trimming took off 7 bases at V and 11 bases at J, with 14 bases between the two ends. Germline CDR1 is LGHNT and CDR2 is FRNRAP. CDR3 protein: CASAGGDWKLFF. The DNA of the CDR3 is TGTGCTAGTGCCGGGGGGGACTGGAAACTGTTTTTT.

This chain connects TRBV6-6 to TRBJ2-7, with a weak D call TRBD2 (5 bases). Trimming removed 8 bases at V and 3 bases at J, with 14 bases between. This CDR3 contains 13 residues. The germline V gene has CDR1 MNHNY and CDR2 SVGAGI (reference sequence). CDR3 protein: CASEETRDYEQYF. CDR3 sequence (DNA): TGTGCCAGCGAGGAAACACGGGACTACGAGCAGTACTTC.

V and J are TRBV7-2 and TRBJ2-5; no reliable D call. The V gene's germline CDR1 is SGHTA and CDR2 FQGNSA. With 8 bases removed from V and 5 bases from J, the gap between germline ends came to 9 bases. The CDR3 has 11 amino acids. The CDR3: CASASRETQYF. The CDR3 nucleotides are TGTGCCAGCGCCTCTCGGGAGACCCAGTACTTC.

This clone was seen more than once but under ten times. This chain links TRBV6-2 or TRBV6-3 with TRBJ2-1; 9 positions match TRBD1. There are 16 residues in the CDR3. V dropped 2 bases and J dropped 5; count of bases not matched to a gene: 7. CDR1 is MNHEY and CDR2 is SVGEGT in the germline V gene. The CDR3 DNA reads as TGTGCCAGCAGTTACGGGGACAGGGAGGGCCACAATGAGCAGTTCTTC. Protein: CASSYGDREGHNEQFF.

This clone was observed a handful of times. The chain carries TRBV6-5 and TRBJ2-2; 8 bases are shared with TRBD1. This CDR3 is built from 12 residues. The V and J ends lost 10 bases and 6 bases, in that order; junction bases with no gene match: 4. The germline CDR1 and CDR2 sequences are MNHEY and SVGAGI. The chain's CDR3 is CAIDRGSGELFF. CDR3 DNA: TGTGCCATAGACAGGGGTTCCGGGGAGCTGTTTTTT.

V is TRBV7-2 and J is TRBJ2-3; possible D gene TRBD1, 5 bases. Trimming pared 6 bases from V and 5 bases from J, leaving 15 bases between. The germline V gene has CDR1 SGHTA and CDR2 FQGNSA. The CDR3 has 14 residues. CDR3 bases: TGTGCCAGCAGAAAAGGGGTTTTGGGAGATACGCAGTATTTT. Protein product: CASRKGVLGDTQYF.

This clone was counted only a few times. J is TRBJ2-5 and V is TRBV3-1 (or the pseudogene TRBV3-2); 9 bases map to TRBD2. Trimming at V came to 4 bases and at J to 9 bases, leaving 15 bases not matched to a gene. This CDR3 is 16 amino acids long. Germline V gives CDR1 LGHDT, CDR2 YNNKEL (reference sequence). The chain's CDR3 is CASSRTEAGGRRAQYF. The CDR3 DNA reads TGTGCCAGCAGCCGCACAGAAGCGGGGGGACGCAGGGCCCAGTACTTC.

This clone was found a few times. The V gene is TRBV14, the J gene TRBJ1-4; TRBD1 agrees at 7 bases. Germline loops: CDR1 SGHDN, CDR2 FVKESK. The J segment lost 7 bases and the V segment lost 3 bases, leaving 8 bases of the junction unmatched. CDR3 length equals 15 residues. The CDR3 region has the DNA TGTGCCAGCAGCCAGATCACAGGGGCGGCTGAAAAACTGTTTTTT. Translated: CASSQITGAAEKLFF.

The V call is TRBV7-2, the J call TRBJ2-2; TRBD2 matches at 8 bases. V dropped 2 bases and J dropped 0; count of bases not matched to a gene: 2. The CDR3 runs to 16 residues. Germline CDR1 reads SGHTA; CDR2 reads FQGNSA. The CDR3 here is CASSLLSGANTGELFF. CDR3 sequence (DNA): TGTGCCAGCAGCTTACTTAGCGGGGCGAACACCGGGGAGCTGTTTTTT. Full variable domain (rest looked up from reference TRBV7-2 and TRBJ2-2): GAGVSQSPSNKVTEKGKDVELRCDPISGHTALYWYRQSLGQGLEFLIYFQGNSAPDKSGLPSDRFSAERTGGSVSTLTIQRTQQEDSAVYLCASSLLSGANTGELFFGEGSRLTVL.

The chain has TRBV7-2 and TRBJ2-2, with 7 bases fitting TRBD2. The J segment lost 6 bases and the V segment lost 3 bases, leaving 7 bases of the junction unmatched. The germline CDR1 and CDR2 sequences are SGHTA and FQGNSA. This CDR3 is 15 amino acids long. This CDR3 reads CASSLGAGLSGELFF. CDR3 nucleotides: TGTGCCAGCAGCTTGGGAGCGGGGCTTTCCGGGGAGCTGTTTTTT.